Presented here are 30 T cell receptor beta chains from one specimen sequenced in a study of blood T cell repertoires in COVID-19. Method: immunoSEQ multiplex PCR; TCRdb's copy keeps in-frame clones and lacks some. The table includes 200,000 to 300,000 clones, around 88% detected once. Sequenced sample: peripheral blood. All receptors come from a man aged 30 to 45 with active or convalescent COVID-19.

The chain combines TRBV7-9 with TRBJ2-7, with 7 bases aligning to TRBD1. Germline lookup yields CDR1 SEHNR and CDR2 FQNEAQ (reference sequence). Germline trimming cut 5 bases from V and 0 bases from J; bases unmatched to any gene: 10. The CDR3 covers 16 residues. The DNA of the CDR3 is TGTGCCAGCAGCCCATTGACACAGGGGAGCTCCTACGAGCAGTACTTC. Its translation: CASSPLTQGSSYEQYF.

The chain combines TRBV2 with TRBJ2-7; D is possibly TRBD2 (5 bases). CDR1 SNHLY and CDR2 FYNNEI come from the germline V gene. Trimming removed 11 bases at V and 0 bases at J, with 11 bases between. The length of the CDR3 is 12 residues. The CDR3 spells CAGGLDSYEQYF. CDR3 DNA sequence: TGTGCCGGAGGACTGGACTCCTACGAGCAGTACTTC.

This clone was found a few times. The chain is built from TRBV7-6 and TRBJ1-3; 7 bases are shared with TRBD1. With V trimmed by 1 base and J by 3 bases, 3 bases remained unmatched. CDR3 size: 15 residues. Germline loops: CDR1 SGHVS, CDR2 FNYEAQ. The CDR3 DNA follows: TGTGCCAGCAGCTTAGGACAGGGATTTGGAAACACCATATATTTT. This encodes CASSLGQGFGNTIYF.

This chain connects TRBV4-1 to TRBJ1-3; no clear D. This CDR3 has 15 residues. Trimming removed 1 base at V and 0 bases at J, with 7 bases between. In germline, CDR1 is MGHRA, CDR2 YSYEKL. The CDR3 DNA reads TGCGCCAGCAGCCAAGTGCAGGACTCTGGAAACACCATATATTTT. Translation gives CASSQVQDSGNTIYF.

This rearrangement joins TRBV6-5 to TRBJ1-4; no clear D gene. The germline gives CDR1 MNHEY, CDR2 SVGAGI. Trimming left V 4 bases short and J 4 bases short, with 7 bases between. The CDR3 runs 13 residues. This CDR3 reads CASSSGLNEKLFF. DNA for the CDR3: TGTGCCAGCAGTTCTGGACTTAATGAAAAACTGTTTTTT.

J is TRBJ2-7 and V is TRBV6-5; 10 nucleotides align to TRBD1. The CDR3 totals 14 residues. Germline CDR1 MNHEY, CDR2 SVGAGI. After removal of 5 bases from V and 5 bases from J, the junction contained 6 bases not matched to a gene. CDR3: CASSKPGQGDEQYF. The CDR3 region has the DNA TGTGCCAGCAGTAAACCAGGACAGGGGGACGAGCAGTACTTC.

The gene calls are TRBV6-8 and TRBJ2-7, with TRBD1 matching over 7 bases. This CDR3 spans 17 amino acids. CDR1 MNHGY and CDR2 SAAAGT come from the germline V gene. V trimming: 1 base; J trimming: 1 base; junction bases outside the gene matches: 10. The CDR3, as DNA: TGTGCCAGCAGTTACTGCGCCCGGGACAGCGGATCCTACGAGCAGTACTTC. Protein: CASSYCARDSGSYEQYF.

J is TRBJ2-2 and V is TRBV7-3, with 11 bases that match TRBD1. Trimming removed 5 bases from V and 7 bases from J; junction bases left unmatched: 6. The CDR3 contains 15 residues. The germline gives CDR1 SGHTA, CDR2 FQGTGA. CDR3 sequence (DNA): TGTGCCAGCAGCCGGACAGGGGGCGCCGGCGGGGAGCTGTTTTTT. Translated: CASSRTGGAGGELFF.

The chain links TRBV7-8 to TRBJ2-7; 9 nucleotides line up with TRBD2. V trimming: 10 bases; J trimming: 7 bases; junction bases outside the gene matches: 11. The CDR3 consists of 13 residues. CDR1 and CDR2 from the germline V gene are SGHVS and FQNEAQ. DNA for the CDR3: TGTGCCACAAGGAAGAGCGGGGGGACTGAGCAGTACTTC. The encoded protein is CATRKSGGTEQYF.

This clone was seen just once. The chain couples TRBV6-4 to TRBJ2-7, with D possibly being TRBD2 (6 bases). CDR3 length: 19 residues. Germline values: CDR1 MRHNA, CDR2 SNTAGT. Trimming cost V 0 bases and J 2 bases, with 23 bases left between them. The CDR3 reads CASSDSIAAGLRTPYEQYF. For the CDR3, the DNA is TGTGCCAGCAGTGACTCGATCGCGGCGGGACTCCGAACCCCCTACGAGCAGTACTTC.

This chain joins TRBV5-4 and TRBJ2-7; TRBD2 agrees at 13 bases. Per germline, CDR1 SGHNT and CDR2 YYREEE (reference sequence). Trimming took 4 bases from V and 6 from J; bases not matched to a gene: 4. The CDR3 spans 14 residues. The CDR3 nucleotides are TGTGCCAGCAGCGGTAGGACTAGCGGGGGCGAGCAGTACTTC. It translates to CASSGRTSGGEQYF.

A single count supports this clone. V is TRBV14 and J is TRBJ2-7; TRBD2 is a possible D gene (5 bases). The CDR3 is 17 amino acids. V lost 0 bases and J lost 0, with 15 bases in between. Germline-derived CDR1 and CDR2 are SGHDN and FVKESK. In DNA form, the CDR3 reads TGTGCCAGCAGCCAAGATGTATACGGGGTGAGCTCCTACGAGCAGTACTTC. Amino acids: CASSQDVYGVSSYEQYF.

This chain links TRBV19 with TRBJ1-2, with 9 bases lining up with TRBD1. Germline CDR1 and CDR2: LNHDA and SQIVND (reference sequence). This CDR3 has 16 residues. Trimming at V came to 3 bases and at J to 4 bases, leaving 9 bases not matched to a gene. The CDR3 nucleotides are TGTGCCAGTAGTATTCCCCCGGGACAGGGTGGCTATGGCTACACCTTC. It translates to CASSIPPGQGGYGYTF.

J is TRBJ2-7 and V is TRBV4-3; maybe TRBD1 (6 bases). V dropped 3 bases and J dropped 0 bases, with 12 bases sitting between them. There are 15 residues in the CDR3. Germline CDR1 reads LGHNA; CDR2 reads YSLEER. DNA of the CDR3: TGCGCCAGCAGCCAGAACCGGGACAACTCCTACGAGCAGTACTTC. Protein product: CASSQNRDNSYEQYF.

The chain recombines TRBV5-1 with TRBJ1-2; no firm D call. The CDR3 has 14 amino acids. CDR1 and CDR2 from the germline V gene are SGHRS and YFSETQ. With 0 bases removed from V and 0 bases from J, the gap between germline ends came to 6 bases. CDR3 sequence: CASSLGSPNYGYTF. The CDR3 nucleotides read TGCGCCAGCAGCTTGGGTAGCCCTAACTATGGCTACACCTTC.

CDR3 DNA sequence: TGTGCCAGCAGCGGGGCCAAGCGGGGGGGCTCCTACAATGAGCAGTTCTTC. The encoded protein is CASSGAKRGGSYNEQFF. The gene calls are TRBV9 and TRBJ2-1; 10 bases fit TRBD2. The CDR3 is 17 residues long. The V gene's germline CDR1 is SGDLS and CDR2 YYNGEE. V was clipped by 3 bases and J by 0 bases; unmatched bases: 6.

This rearrangement joins TRBV27 to TRBJ2-7; 10 bases are a match to TRBD1. V lost 9 bases, J lost 6 bases, and 5 bases stayed unmatched. This CDR3 region has 12 residues. CDR1 and CDR2 (germline): MNHEY, SMNVEV (reference sequence). CDR3 in amino acids: CARAGTGVEQYF. CDR3 sequence (DNA): TGTGCCAGAGCAGGGACAGGGGTCGAGCAGTACTTC.

The chain uses TRBV12-5 and TRBJ1-5; a possible D gene is TRBD1 (6 bases). This CDR3 region has 16 residues. The V and J ends lost 5 bases and 8 bases respectively, with 22 bases between them. Germline CDR1 reads LGHNT; CDR2 reads FRNRAP. This chain's CDR3 is CASGISGTSTEEPQHF. CDR3 DNA: TGTGCTAGTGGTATATCCGGGACATCGACGGAGGAGCCCCAGCATTTT.

The chain links TRBV6-1 to TRBJ1-1, with D uncertain. Trimming took off 6 bases at V and 1 base at J, with 24 bases between the two ends. The CDR3 loop spans 18 amino acids. The germline V gene has CDR1 MNHNS and CDR2 SASEGT. The CDR3 nucleotides read TGTGCCAGCAGCGAACCCCGGACCCCATGGGAGAAGAACACTGAAGCTTTCTTT. Amino acid sequence: CASSEPRTPWEKNTEAFF.

This rearrangement joins TRBV6-4 to TRBJ2-1, with 10 bases lining up with TRBD1. V was clipped by 4 bases and J by 3 bases; unmatched bases: 6. The CDR3 loop spans 16 amino acids. The germline CDR1 and CDR2 sequences are MRHNA and SNTAGT. CDR3 bases: TGTGCCAGCAGTGCTTCGTGGACAGGGGGCTACAATGAGCAGTTCTTC. It is translated as CASSASWTGGYNEQFF.

The chain carries TRBV7-2 and TRBJ2-2; 10 bases agree with TRBD2. Germline V gene sequence: CDR1 SGHTA, CDR2 FQGNSA. The CDR3 loop spans 17 amino acids. V dropped 4 bases and J dropped 7; count of bases not matched to a gene: 12. CDR3 sequence: CASSYQTQLAGNGELFF. In DNA form, the CDR3 reads TGTGCCAGCAGCTACCAGACCCAACTAGCGGGGAACGGGGAGCTGTTTTTT.

This clone showed up just once. V and J are TRBV4-1 and TRBJ2-7, with D possibly TRBD2 on 5 matching bases. CDR3 length: 13 residues. V lost 2 bases and J lost 3, with 8 bases in between. Germline V lookup: CDR1 MGHRA, CDR2 YSYEKL. The CDR3 loop reads CASSQRDDYEQYF. The CDR3 DNA sequence: TGCGCCAGCAGCCAACGGGATGACTACGAGCAGTACTTC.

V gene TRBV7-2 combines with J gene TRBJ2-1; 14 bases fit TRBD2. The CDR3 length is 17 residues. V lost 8 bases and J lost 9; bases outside the gene matches: 15. Germline assignment: CDR1 SGHTA and CDR2 FQGNSA. In DNA form, the CDR3 reads TGTGCCAGCTCCGGGACTAGCGGGGGCCATTTCCGGGGTGAGCAGTTCTTC. Its protein is CASSGTSGGHFRGEQFF.

This chain connects TRBV27 to TRBJ2-5; possible D gene TRBD1, 5 bases. Germline assignment: CDR1 MNHEY and CDR2 SMNVEV (reference sequence). This CDR3 has 15 residues. Trimming removed 4 bases from V and 5 bases from J, with 17 bases in between. The CDR3 DNA reads as TGTGCCAGCAGTTCCTCAGGGCCATGGTACGAGACCCAGTACTTC. Residues: CASSSSGPWYETQYF.

V gene TRBV5-6 combines with J gene TRBJ1-1; TRBD1 matches at 10 bases. This CDR3 region has 17 residues. Germline loops: CDR1 SGHDT, CDR2 YYEEEE. The trim removed 1 base at V and 6 bases at J, leaving 12 bases unmatched. This chain's CDR3 is CASSLYQRQGAFAEAFF. The CDR3 bases are TGTGCCAGCAGCTTGTACCAGCGACAGGGGGCGTTTGCTGAAGCTTTCTTT. The variable domain in full, completed from reference TRBV5-6 and TRBJ1-1, reads DAGVTQSPTHLIKTRGQQVTLRCSPKSGHDTVSWYQQALGQGPQFIFQYYEEEERQRGNFPDRFSGHQFPNYSSELNVNALLLGDSALYLCASSLYQRQGAFAEAFFGQGTRLTVV.

This chain links TRBV9 with TRBJ2-6; possibly TRBD2 for D (5 bases). Germline V lookup: CDR1 SGDLS, CDR2 YYNGEE. This CDR3 region has 15 residues. The V and J ends lost 0 bases and 2 bases respectively, with 6 bases between them. This chain's CDR3 is CASSVGGPGANVLTF. The CDR3 region has the DNA TGTGCCAGCAGCGTAGGAGGGCCTGGGGCCAACGTCCTGACTTTC.

The V gene is TRBV6-5, the J gene TRBJ2-1, with TRBD1 matching over 9 bases. The CDR3 is 14 amino acids. J lost 8 bases, V lost 0 bases, and 2 bases had no gene match. Germline lookup yields CDR1 MNHEY and CDR2 SVGAGI. This CDR3 is CASSYSDRGDEQFF. The CDR3 nucleotides read TGTGCCAGCAGTTACTCGGACAGGGGAGATGAGCAGTTCTTC.

This clone was found a few times. V is TRBV20-1 and J is TRBJ2-3; TRBD2 matches 8 bases. The V gene's germline CDR1 is DFQATT and CDR2 SNEGSKA (reference sequence). The length of the CDR3 is 16 residues. With 3 bases clipped from V and 0 bases from J, the junction kept 8 bases outside the gene matches. CDR3 DNA sequence: TGCAGTGCTAGTAGGGGAGCGGGGGAGAGCACAGATACGCAGTATTTT. Its translation: CSASRGAGESTDTQYF.

This clone was counted a single time. The chain employs TRBV19 and TRBJ2-1, with D possibly TRBD2 on 6 matching bases. This CDR3 region has 17 residues. The germline V gene has CDR1 LNHDA and CDR2 SQIVND (reference sequence). V shed 6 bases and J shed 0 bases, with 18 bases lying between them. The CDR3 DNA reads TGTGCCAGTAGCCGGGTGGGGGGTGAGCACTCCTACAATGAGCAGTTCTTC. The encoded protein is CASSRVGGEHSYNEQFF. Combining the CDR3 with reference TRBV19 and TRBJ2-1 gives the whole variable domain DGGITQSPKYLFRKEGQNVTLSCEQNLNHDAMYWYRQDPGQGLRLIYYSQIVNDFQKGDIAEGYSVSREKKESFPLTVTSAQKNPTAFYLCASSRVGGEHSYNEQFFGPGTRLTVL.

V gene TRBV10-1 combines with J gene TRBJ1-4, with a possible D match to TRBD1 (5 bases). The germline V gene encodes CDR1 WNHNN and CDR2 SYGVQD (reference sequence). The CDR3 covers 15 residues. V gave up 9 bases and J gave up 5 bases, with 19 bases separating them. CDR3 sequence: CARNRDPGRNEKLFF. CDR3 nucleotide sequence: TGCGCCAGGAATAGGGACCCCGGGAGAAATGAAAAACTGTTTTTT.